A single sample is the source of the 31 T cell receptor beta chains below, sequenced in a study of beta chain features in type 1 diabetes. Since all of the isolated RNA was reverse transcribed, expressed TCRB transcripts were what got sequenced. Using immunoSEQ multiplex PCR, the repertoire was profiled, and TCRdb retains in-frame clones only, with some absent. The sample records 120,000 to 150,000 clones, 10% being singletons. The sequencing input was naive CD4+ T cells from blood. These receptors were taken from a man aged 18 to 35 in good health.

The rearrangement joins TRBV7-2 to TRBJ2-1, with D maybe TRBD1 (5 bases). Germline values: CDR1 SGHTA, CDR2 FQGNSA. The V end lost 1 base, the J end lost 4 bases, and 5 bases lay between the germline ends. The CDR3 spans 13 residues. The CDR3, as DNA: TGTGCCAGCAGCTTAGGGACATACAATGAGCAGTTCTTC. Translation: CASSLGTYNEQFF.

The chain is built from TRBV19 and TRBJ2-1; no definite D call. Trimming stripped 1 base from V and 6 bases from J, with 10 bases between. CDR1 and CDR2 (germline): LNHDA, SQIVND (reference sequence). The CDR3 runs to 14 residues. CDR3 sequence reads: CASSIGGVRNEQFF. CDR3 bases: TGTGCCAGTAGTATAGGAGGAGTCCGCAATGAGCAGTTCTTC.

The rearrangement links TRBV5-1 to TRBJ2-5; TRBD1 matches at 7 bases. Germline V gene sequence: CDR1 SGHRS, CDR2 YFSETQ. The CDR3 extends over 15 amino acids. The ends lost 0 bases at V and 2 bases at J; junction bases unmatched: 4. The chain's CDR3 is CASSLAPTGQETQYF. The CDR3 DNA is TGCGCCAGCAGCTTGGCCCCGACAGGGCAAGAGACCCAGTACTTC.

The genes are TRBV6-1 and TRBJ2-3; 7 bases fit TRBD2. Looked up from germline, CDR1 is MNHNS and CDR2 is SASEGT. There are 14 residues in the CDR3. J lost 1 base, V lost 4 bases, and 2 bases had no gene match. This CDR3 reads CASSVAGGTDTQYF. The DNA for the CDR3 is TGTGCCAGCAGTGTGGCGGGGGGCACAGATACGCAGTATTTT.

In this sample, this clone turned up a few times. The chain links TRBV12-5 to TRBJ2-5; 8 positions match TRBD2. The junction had 8 bases not matched to a gene; V was cut back by 0 bases and J by 5 bases. Germline CDR1 LGHNT, CDR2 FRNRAP. The CDR3 totals 16 residues. CDR3 sequence: CASGLVLRGAPETQYF. The DNA for the CDR3 is TGTGCTAGTGGTTTGGTGTTGCGGGGGGCCCCCGAGACCCAGTACTTC.

There are a few counts of this clone. The genes are TRBV18 and TRBJ1-6; 7 bases are shared with TRBD1. The CDR3 length is 17 residues. The germline CDR1 and CDR2 sequences are KGHSH and LQKENI. Trimming cost V 4 bases and J 5 bases; bases outside gene matches: 11. The CDR3 sequence: CASSLNSVQGDNSPLHF. The CDR3 DNA reads TGTGCCAGCTCACTAAACAGCGTGCAGGGGGATAATTCACCCCTCCACTTT.

The gene calls are TRBV5-1 and TRBJ2-7, with D tentatively TRBD1 (6 bases). V was cut by 0 bases and J by 2 bases, with 9 bases left in between. Germline values: CDR1 SGHRS, CDR2 YFSETQ. This CDR3 comprises 14 residues. This CDR3 is CASSLDWGPYEQYF. Written as DNA, the CDR3 is TGCGCCAGCAGCTTGGATTGGGGGCCCTACGAGCAGTACTTC.

This clone was observed a few times. The rearrangement uses TRBV7-2 and TRBJ2-3, with 7 bases identical to TRBD2. CDR3 length: 16 amino acids. CDR1 SGHTA and CDR2 FQGNSA come from the germline V gene. J lost 2 bases, V lost 3 bases, and 8 bases had no gene match. The CDR3 DNA reads TGTGCCAGCAGCTTTGGGCTAGCGGCTATCACAGATACGCAGTATTTT. Translating it yields CASSFGLAAITDTQYF.

A few counts support this clone. This chain links TRBV30 with TRBJ1-3; a possible D gene is TRBD1 (6 bases). The CDR3 is made up of 16 amino acids. V was pared by 0 bases and J by 5 bases, with 17 bases between. CDR1 is GTSNPN and CDR2 is SVGIG in the germline V gene (reference sequence). CDR3 nucleotide sequence: TGTGCCTGGAGTGTACGGGGGGACAATCAGAGAAACACCATATATTTT. Encoded protein: CAWSVRGDNQRNTIYF.

The V gene is TRBV7-2, the J gene TRBJ2-3; 9 nucleotides line up with TRBD1. After removal of 3 bases from V and 1 base from J, the junction contained 2 bases not matched to a gene. Per germline, CDR1 SGHTA and CDR2 FQGNSA. The CDR3 has 15 amino acids. In DNA, the CDR3 is TGTGCCAGCAGCTTGGACAGGGGAGGCACAGATACGCAGTATTTT. Its protein is CASSLDRGGTDTQYF. Supplemented by reference TRBV7-2 and TRBJ2-3, the full variable domain reads GAGVSQSPSNKVTEKGKDVELRCDPISGHTALYWYRQSLGQGLEFLIYFQGNSAPDKSGLPSDRFSAERTGGSVSTLTIQRTQQEDSAVYLCASSLDRGGTDTQYFGPGTRLTVL.

This chain joins TRBV30 and TRBJ1-3; TRBD1 might be the D (6 bases). Trimming cost V 6 bases and J 8 bases, with 20 bases left between them. Germline loops: CDR1 GTSNPN, CDR2 SVGIG (reference sequence). CDR3 size: 14 residues. CDR3 coding DNA: TGTGCCTGTAAAATCATCACAGGGCCGTACACCATATATTTT. Its translation: CACKIITGPYTIYF.

J is TRBJ2-1 and V is TRBV4-1, with 11 bases that match TRBD1. This CDR3 has 16 amino acids. V lost 1 base, J lost 9 bases, and 8 bases stayed unmatched. Germline V gene lookup returns CDR1 MGHRA and CDR2 YSYEKL. CDR3 in amino acids: CASSQGGQGALTEQFF. The CDR3 DNA sequence: TGCGCCAGCAGCCAAGGTGGACAGGGGGCGCTGACTGAGCAGTTCTTC.

This clone appeared a few times. The rearrangement uses TRBV6-5 and TRBJ2-2; 8 bases align to TRBD2. This CDR3 spans 15 amino acids. Germline CDR1 reads MNHEY; CDR2 reads SVGAGI. Losses at the gene ends were 6 bases for V and 6 bases for J; bases not matched to a gene: 9. CDR3 in amino acids: CASRERGPSAGELFF. The CDR3 DNA is TGTGCCAGCAGAGAGCGGGGGCCCTCGGCCGGGGAGCTGTTTTTT.

The chain uses TRBV18 and TRBJ1-4; TRBD1 matches at 7 bases. J was trimmed by 3 bases and V by 4 bases; bases with no gene match: 5. Germline loops: CDR1 KGHSH, CDR2 LQKENI. The CDR3 sequence is 15 residues long. The CDR3 here is CASSRDREANEKLFF. CDR3 nucleotide sequence: TGTGCCAGCTCACGTGACAGGGAGGCTAATGAAAAACTGTTTTTT.

This clone was picked up a small number of times. V is TRBV18 and J is TRBJ2-4; D is possibly TRBD2 (7 bases). CDR1 KGHSH and CDR2 LQKENI come from the germline V gene. CDR3 length: 16 amino acids. The ends were cut back, 4 bases at V and 5 bases at J, with 18 bases in the middle. CDR3 residues: CASSRVAGALENIQYF. The CDR3, as DNA: TGTGCCAGCTCACGGGTTGCGGGGGCGCTCGAAAACATTCAGTACTTC.

This clone has only a few counts. CDR3 region: CASSLAVGDWRTNTEAFF. CDR3 nucleotide sequence: TGTGCCAGCAGCTTAGCGGTGGGGGACTGGAGAACGAACACTGAAGCTTTCTTT. The chain is built from TRBV7-2 and TRBJ1-1; tentatively, D is TRBD1 (5 bases). There are 18 residues in the CDR3. From germline, CDR1 is SGHTA and CDR2 FQGNSA. Trimming left V 0 bases short and J 1 base short, with 18 bases between. Drawing the rest from reference TRBV7-2 and TRBJ1-1, the complete variable domain is GAGVSQSPSNKVTEKGKDVELRCDPISGHTALYWYRQSLGQGLEFLIYFQGNSAPDKSGLPSDRFSAERTGGSVSTLTIQRTQQEDSAVYLCASSLAVGDWRTNTEAFFGQGTRLTVV.

The chain employs TRBV5-1 and TRBJ2-3, with D tentatively TRBD1 (5 bases). Germline V CDR1 and CDR2: SGHRS, YFSETQ. The CDR3 loop spans 14 amino acids. V lost 0 bases and J 2 bases, leaving 7 bases between the germline ends. CDR3 sequence (DNA): TGCGCCAGCAGCTTGGCCAGGGACACAGATACGCAGTATTTT. Amino acids: CASSLARDTDTQYF.

The chain has TRBV19 and TRBJ1-5, with D possibly TRBD1 on 6 matching bases. CDR1 LNHDA and CDR2 SQIVND come from the germline V gene (reference sequence). The CDR3 has 14 amino acids. Trimming pared 8 bases from V and 3 bases from J, leaving 14 bases between. CDR3 DNA sequence: TGTGCCAGTCAGCCACAGGGATTCAATCAGCCCCAGCATTTT. It specifies CASQPQGFNQPQHF.

This chain connects TRBV7-2 to TRBJ2-3; the D is unclear. This CDR3 region has 11 residues. V was pared by 8 bases and J by 6 bases, with 9 bases between. Germline values: CDR1 SGHTA, CDR2 FQGNSA. DNA for the CDR3: TGTGCCAGCTCGGTCTGGGATACGCAGTATTTT. Encoded protein: CASSVWDTQYF. Drawing the rest from reference TRBV7-2 and TRBJ2-3, the complete variable domain is GAGVSQSPSNKVTEKGKDVELRCDPISGHTALYWYRQSLGQGLEFLIYFQGNSAPDKSGLPSDRFSAERTGGSVSTLTIQRTQQEDSAVYLCASSVWDTQYFGPGTRLTVL.

This clone was recorded a few times. CDR3 sequence: CASSPQGNTEAFF. The CDR3 DNA reads TGTGCCAGCAGCCCCCAGGGGAACACTGAAGCTTTCTTT. This chain links TRBV11-2 with TRBJ1-1, with a tentative D call TRBD1 (5 bases). The CDR3 length is 13 residues. The V end was cut by 5 bases, the J end by 1 base, with 8 bases between. Germline V gene data show CDR1 as SGHAT and CDR2 as FQNNGV.

In this sample, this clone turned up a few times. This chain links TRBV6-5 with TRBJ1-6; D possibly corresponds to TRBD1 (6 bases). CDR3 length equals 15 residues. Germline V lookup: CDR1 MNHEY, CDR2 SVGAGI. The V and J ends lost 6 bases and 7 bases respectively, with 16 bases between them. The CDR3 DNA sequence: TGTGCCAGCAGCACTACGGACAGAGAGAATTCACCCCTCCACTTT. It translates to CASSTTDRENSPLHF.

This clone appeared a few times. This same CDR3 is encoded by further DNA sequences in the sample. The chain has TRBV2 and TRBJ2-7; 9 bases agree with TRBD1. Germline CDR1 and CDR2: SNHLY and FYNNEI. V shed 6 bases, J shed 3 bases, and the junction held 0 bases outside the gene matches. This CDR3 spans 12 amino acids. The CDR3 DNA is TGTGCCAGCAGGGACAGGGGCTACGAGCAGTACTTC. This gives the protein CASRDRGYEQYF. Full variable domain (rest looked up from reference TRBV2 and TRBJ2-7): EPEVTQTPSHQVTQMGQEVILRCVPISNHLYFYWYRQILGQKVEFLVSFYNNEISEKSEIFDDQFSVERPDGSNFTLKIRSTKLEDSAMYFCASRDRGYEQYFGPGTRLTVT.

This clone has only a few counts. CDR3 amino acids: CASSGRLKDTQYF. CDR3 in DNA: TGTGCCAGCTCCGGGAGACTGAAAGATACGCAGTATTTT. The rearrangement links TRBV7-9 to TRBJ2-3, with D maybe TRBD2 (6 bases). The V and J ends lost 8 bases and 5 bases respectively, with 14 bases between them. CDR3 length equals 13 residues. From germline, CDR1 is SEHNR and CDR2 FQNEAQ (reference sequence).

The table lists this clone with a few counts. The chain couples TRBV9 to TRBJ1-6; D is perhaps TRBD1 (5 bases). Germline V gene sequence: CDR1 SGDLS, CDR2 YYNGEE. The ends were cut back, 3 bases at V and 2 bases at J, with 9 bases in the middle. The CDR3 contains 15 residues. The CDR3 region is CASSADRAYNSPLHF. In nucleotides, the CDR3 is TGTGCCAGCAGCGCCGACAGAGCCTATAATTCACCCCTCCACTTT.

This clone came up a few times. The rearrangement uses TRBV19 and TRBJ2-5; 14 bases line up with TRBD2. With V trimmed by 8 bases and J by 5 bases, 4 bases remained unmatched. This CDR3 has 14 residues. The germline gives CDR1 LNHDA, CDR2 SQIVND (reference sequence). CDR3 nucleotides: TGTGCCAGTGGGACTAGCGGGGGACCGGAGACCCAGTACTTC. Translation gives CASGTSGGPETQYF.

The chain recombines TRBV7-9 with TRBJ2-5; possible D gene TRBD2, 7 bases. Germline V gene sequence: CDR1 SEHNR, CDR2 FQNEAQ (reference sequence). The CDR3 is made up of 17 amino acids. The V gene lost 0 bases and the J gene lost 1 base, with 15 bases spanning the gap. CDR3 residues: CASSLAAGGGSQETQYF. The DNA of the CDR3 is TGTGCCAGCAGCTTAGCCGCTGGGGGGGGCAGCCAAGAGACCCAGTACTTC.

V and J are TRBV5-1 and TRBJ2-3; tentative D call: TRBD2 (5 bases). The CDR3 has 18 amino acids. The germline CDR1 and CDR2 sequences are SGHRS and YFSETQ. The V and J ends lost 0 bases and 0 bases respectively, with 17 bases between them. CDR3 nucleotides: TGCGCCAGCAGCTTGGCTACGGGGTGGTTCTCTAGCACAGATACGCAGTATTTT. Residues: CASSLATGWFSSTDTQYF.

The rearrangement uses TRBV7-2 and TRBJ2-1; 8 nucleotides match TRBD2. The ends lost 1 base at V and 7 bases at J; junction bases unmatched: 9. The length of the CDR3 is 16 residues. Germline loops: CDR1 SGHTA, CDR2 FQGNSA. The CDR3 DNA reads as TGTGCCAGCAGCTTAGTAGGCAGCGGGGGATATAATGAGCAGTTCTTC. Amino acid sequence: CASSLVGSGGYNEQFF. Using reference TRBV7-2 and TRBJ2-1 for the parts outside the CDR3, the full variable domain is GAGVSQSPSNKVTEKGKDVELRCDPISGHTALYWYRQSLGQGLEFLIYFQGNSAPDKSGLPSDRFSAERTGGSVSTLTIQRTQQEDSAVYLCASSLVGSGGYNEQFFGPGTRLTVL.

This clone appeared a few times. CDR3 sequence (DNA): TGTGCCAGCAGCGTAGGTGGGCGGGGTCTGACGGAGACCCAGTACTTC. This gives the protein CASSVGGRGLTETQYF. The genes are TRBV9 and TRBJ2-5; a weak D match, TRBD2 (6 bases). The V end lost 0 bases, the J end lost 5 bases, and 17 bases lay between the germline ends. There are 16 residues in the CDR3. The germline CDR1 and CDR2 sequences are SGDLS and YYNGEE.

This clone came up a few times. V gene TRBV2 combines with J gene TRBJ1-5, with TRBD1 matching 7 bases. V was clipped by 3 bases and J by 11 bases; unmatched bases: 7. Germline-derived CDR1 and CDR2 are SNHLY and FYNNEI. This CDR3 has 13 amino acids. DNA of the CDR3: TGTGCCAGCAGTGACGAGAGACAGGGCTCCCAGCATTTT. Its translation: CASSDERQGSQHF.

V gene TRBV15 combines with J gene TRBJ2-5; TRBD1 aligns across 9 bases. CDR1 is LNHNV, CDR2 YYDKDF, per germline (reference sequence). The CDR3 runs to 16 residues. The V gene end was trimmed by 5 bases and the J gene end by 5 bases; junction bases not matched to a gene: 12. Written as DNA, the CDR3 is TGTGCCACCAGCGGACGCGGGACAGGGAAACGGGAGACCCAGTACTTC. Translated, it gives CATSGRGTGKRETQYF.